This T cell receptor (beta chain) was identified in a study of CD4 and CD8 cells across lung adenocarcinoma regions. TCRdb redid the calling of the PCR reads with MiXCR, one entry per CDR3 protein. The data show under 4,500 distinct CDR3 sequences, 58% seen once. This CDR3 region has 15 residues. Trimming cost V 3 bases and J 4 bases, with 14 bases left between them. Germline V CDR1 and CDR2: KGHDR, SFDVKD. Sequences were obtained from CD4+ T cells from the center of a lung tumor. The clonotype was recovered from a female donor with lung adenocarcinoma. The CD4 and CD8 labels of this study may be unreliable. The chain has TRBV24-1 and TRBJ1-2; no clear D gene. The chain's CDR3 is CATSDGVGTGYGYTF. In nucleotides, the CDR3 is TGTGCCACCAGTGATGGCGTGGGCACCGGCTATGGCTACACCTTC.